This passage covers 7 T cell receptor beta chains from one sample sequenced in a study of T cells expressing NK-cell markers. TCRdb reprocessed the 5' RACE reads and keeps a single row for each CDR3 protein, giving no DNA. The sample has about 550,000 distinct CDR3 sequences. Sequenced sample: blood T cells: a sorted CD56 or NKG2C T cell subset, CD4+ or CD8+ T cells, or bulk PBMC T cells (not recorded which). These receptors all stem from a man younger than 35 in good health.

CDR3 sequence: CSASLAPYSNQPQHF. The chain employs TRBV20-1 and TRBJ1-5. CDR1 and CDR2 from the germline V gene are DFQATT and SNEGSKA (reference sequence). The CDR3 totals 15 residues.

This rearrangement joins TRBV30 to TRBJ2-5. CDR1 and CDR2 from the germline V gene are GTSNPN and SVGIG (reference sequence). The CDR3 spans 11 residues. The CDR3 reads CAWMLEETQYF.

CDR3 sequence reads: CASSRAGNTGELFF. This chain joins TRBV12-5 and TRBJ2-2. Germline V gene data show CDR1 as LGHNT and CDR2 as FRNRAP. The CDR3 consists of 14 residues.

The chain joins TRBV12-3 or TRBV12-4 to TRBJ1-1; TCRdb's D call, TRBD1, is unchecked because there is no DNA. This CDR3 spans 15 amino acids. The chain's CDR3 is CASSLRGSQNTEAFF.

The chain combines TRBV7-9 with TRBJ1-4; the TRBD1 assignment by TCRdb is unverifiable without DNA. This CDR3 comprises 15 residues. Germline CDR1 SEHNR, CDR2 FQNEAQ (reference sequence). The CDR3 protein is CASSRGGIPNEKLFF.

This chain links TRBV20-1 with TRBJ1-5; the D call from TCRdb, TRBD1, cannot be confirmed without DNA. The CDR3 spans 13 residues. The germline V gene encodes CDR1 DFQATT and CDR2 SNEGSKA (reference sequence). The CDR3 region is CSVNTGAGQPQHF.

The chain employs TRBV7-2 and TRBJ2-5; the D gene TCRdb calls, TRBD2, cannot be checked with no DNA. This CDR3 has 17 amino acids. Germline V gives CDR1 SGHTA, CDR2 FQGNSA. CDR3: CASKEKGLAGGPETQYF.